This T cell receptor (beta chain) was observed in a study of shared clonotypes between healthy human individuals. About the study: A couple of women and three men aged 18 to 49 served as donors.

There are 15 residues in the CDR3. Trimming removed 3 bases from V and 8 bases from J, with 17 bases in between. CDR1 is MNHEY and CDR2 is SMNVEV in the germline V gene (reference sequence). A remark on this clone: Its target is not known.

Overall study results and limits: Among donors, sharing of clonotypes was expected to be affected by sequencing depth.

Profiled with immunoSEQ multiplex PCR; TCRdb holds only in-frame clones, not every one. The sample carries around 1,000,000 clones, roughly 80% recorded once. Sequences were obtained from memory CD4+ T cells from PBMCs. The subset denotes: CD45RA-negative fraction. J is TRBJ2-1 and V is TRBV27, with unresolved D. This receptor was identified in a young man in good health. Some clones in this sample may be carry-over from other donors' samples. DNA for the CDR3: TGTGCCAGCAGTTTTTACTGGAGTAGTCTCGATGAGCAGTTCTTC. This codes for CASSFYWSSLDEQFF.